What follows are 20 T cell receptor beta chains derived from one specimen sequenced in a study of cytomegalovirus exposure and HLA in healthy donors. The PCR ran on 60 Vbeta and 13 Jbeta primers. Some clones are missing from TCRdb's copy, which holds only in-frame ones; the method was immunoSEQ multiplex PCR. In the table there are 95,000 to 150,000 clones, 8.5% to 9% of which are singletons. Source material: PBMCs. The receptors originated from a woman aged 40 to 50 in good health and CMV-seropositive.

J is TRBJ2-7 and V is TRBV7-6; 8 nucleotides align to TRBD2. The CDR3 extends over 16 amino acids. Trimming removed 5 bases from V and 7 bases from J; junction bases left unmatched: 16. Germline V gene data show CDR1 as SGHVS and CDR2 as FNYEAQ. In DNA form, the CDR3 reads TGTGCCAGCAGCCCCGGTTGGGGGCGGGGGGCTGGGGAGCAGTACTTC. This sequence encodes CASSPGWGRGAGEQYF.

V and J are TRBV29-1 and TRBJ1-1; 12 nucleotides line up with TRBD1. Germline CDR1 and CDR2: SQVTM and ANQGSEA. V dropped 3 bases and J dropped 6; count of bases not matched to a gene: 2. The CDR3 is made up of 13 amino acids. For the CDR3, the DNA is TGCAGCGTTGAGGGACAGGGGGCCTCTGAAGCTTTCTTT. Its translation: CSVEGQGASEAFF.

This clone occurred a few times. This sequence joins TRBV7-9 and TRBJ2-3, with 11 bases identical to TRBD1. Trimming cost V 3 bases and J 3 bases; bases outside gene matches: 5. The CDR3 covers 16 residues. Germline values: CDR1 SEHNR, CDR2 FQNEAQ (reference sequence). The CDR3 nucleotides are TGTGCCAGCAGCTTTGGACAGGGGGCCTTGACAGATACGCAGTATTTT. Residues: CASSFGQGALTDTQYF.

This chain joins TRBV27 and TRBJ2-7; D is unresolved. There are 15 residues in the CDR3. Germline V CDR1 and CDR2: MNHEY, SMNVEV (reference sequence). Trimming removed 1 base from V and 0 bases from J, with 10 bases in between. CDR3 residues: CASSLWARDSYEQYF. The DNA for the CDR3 is TGTGCCAGCAGTTTATGGGCCAGAGACTCCTACGAGCAGTACTTC.

This rearrangement joins TRBV5-6 to TRBJ1-2; TRBD1 might be the D (6 bases). Trimming removed 2 bases from V and 6 bases from J, with 11 bases in between. This CDR3 has 13 residues. Germline lookup yields CDR1 SGHDT and CDR2 YYEEEE. CDR3 nucleotides: TGTGCCAGCAGCTTCAGGGGAGAGAATGGCTACACCTTC. This codes for CASSFRGENGYTF.

In this sample, this clone turned up a few times. The chain is built from TRBV13 and TRBJ2-7; D is possibly TRBD2 (6 bases). The CDR3 has 14 amino acids. Germline V gene sequence: CDR1 PRHDT, CDR2 FYEKMQ (reference sequence). Trimming left V 4 bases short and J 2 bases short, with 12 bases between. The CDR3 region is CASSSSGVPYEQYF. In nucleotides, the CDR3 is TGTGCCAGCAGCTCCTCGGGGGTGCCCTACGAGCAGTACTTC.

The chain joins TRBV28 to TRBJ1-2; D remains unclear. Germline assignment: CDR1 MDHEN and CDR2 SYDVKM. The CDR3 spans 13 residues. Trimming cost V 2 bases and J 9 bases, with 13 bases left between them. CDR3 bases: TGTGCCAGCAGTTTAGGAGGGAGAGCAAGCTACACCTTC. This encodes CASSLGGRASYTF.

This clone has just a few counts. The rearrangement links TRBV6-4 to TRBJ1-1; D is ambiguous. This CDR3 region has 16 residues. Germline CDR1 MRHNA, CDR2 SNTAGT. V was pared by 6 bases and J by 0 bases, with 17 bases between. CDR3 amino acids: CASSSEGGRVNTEAFF. The CDR3 coding sequence is TGTGCCAGCAGCTCTGAGGGAGGCAGAGTGAACACTGAAGCTTTCTTT.

With regard to this clone: Other DNA sequences in this sample translate to the same CDR3. The V and J genes are TRBV5-5 and TRBJ1-1; possible D gene TRBD1, 5 bases. The CDR3 loop spans 14 amino acids. Trimming took off 3 bases at V and 1 base at J, with 10 bases between the two ends. Germline V gene lookup returns CDR1 SGHKS and CDR2 YYEKEE (reference sequence). The CDR3 sequence is CASSSLQGNTEAFF. DNA for the CDR3: TGTGCCAGCAGCTCCCTCCAGGGGAACACTGAAGCTTTCTTT.

The chain combines TRBV4-1 with TRBJ2-3; weak D call: TRBD2 (5 bases). CDR3 length: 17 amino acids. CDR1 is MGHRA and CDR2 is YSYEKL in the germline V gene. The germline V and J ends were trimmed by 0 bases and 0 bases, with 13 bases remaining between them. In DNA, the CDR3 is TGCGCCAGCAGCCAAGATCCCGGGATCTTTAGCACAGATACGCAGTATTTT. This sequence encodes CASSQDPGIFSTDTQYF.

V and J are TRBV6-1 and TRBJ2-1; TRBD2 aligns across 8 bases. The V segment lost 1 base and the J segment 4 bases; nucleotides outside the gene matches: 3. The length of the CDR3 is 15 residues. The germline V gene encodes CDR1 MNHNS and CDR2 SASEGT. Written as DNA, the CDR3 is TGTGCCAGCAGTGAAGATGGACTAGCATACAATGAGCAGTTCTTC. This encodes CASSEDGLAYNEQFF.

The chain employs TRBV9 and TRBJ2-7; 7 nucleotides line up with TRBD2. The J segment lost 7 bases and the V segment lost 0 bases, leaving 4 bases of the junction unmatched. The CDR3 is 13 residues long. Per germline, CDR1 SGDLS and CDR2 YYNGEE. CDR3 in DNA: TGTGCCAGCAGCGTAGGAGGGGAGGGGGAGCAGTACTTC. The encoded protein is CASSVGGEGEQYF.

The chain combines TRBV7-8 with TRBJ2-7; 7 bases agree with TRBD1. The trim removed 4 bases at V and 2 bases at J, leaving 5 bases unmatched. There are 14 residues in the CDR3. Germline assignment: CDR1 SGHVS and CDR2 FQNEAQ. The CDR3 is CASSWGTVPYEQYF. CDR3 bases: TGTGCCAGCAGCTGGGGGACAGTTCCCTACGAGCAGTACTTC.

This clone was found a few times. V gene TRBV6-5 combines with J gene TRBJ2-7; 9 bases are shared with TRBD1. V lost 9 bases and J lost 5; bases outside the gene matches: 8. From germline, CDR1 is MNHEY and CDR2 SVGAGI. This CDR3 comprises 13 residues. The CDR3 region has the DNA TGTGCCAGTACCGGGACAGGGATCGACGAGCAGTACTTC. As protein: CASTGTGIDEQYF.

The rearrangement joins TRBV5-1 to TRBJ2-1, with TRBD2 matching over 7 bases. Germline lookup yields CDR1 SGHRS and CDR2 YFSETQ. The junction had 7 bases not matched to a gene; V was cut back by 0 bases and J by 7 bases. The CDR3 totals 15 residues. The CDR3 DNA reads TGCGCCAGCAGCTTGGACCCAGGGAGGGAGAATGAGCAGTTCTTC. It yields the protein CASSLDPGRENEQFF.

This clone was counted a few times. The chain is built from TRBV5-1 and TRBJ1-2; D is ambiguous. The germline CDR1 and CDR2 sequences are SGHRS and YFSETQ. This CDR3 spans 14 amino acids. V lost 0 bases and J 8 bases, leaving 14 bases between the germline ends. The CDR3, as DNA: TGCGCCAGCAGCTTGGCCGAGAACAGCCGAGGCTACACCTTC. Translating gives CASSLAENSRGYTF.

V usage is TRBV28 and J usage is TRBJ1-5; unclear D gene. Trimming removed 7 bases at V and 3 bases at J, with 13 bases between. CDR1 and CDR2 (germline): MDHEN, SYDVKM. The CDR3 contains 14 residues. This CDR3 reads CASNFNPDNQPQHF. The DNA of the CDR3 is TGTGCCAGCAACTTTAATCCCGACAATCAGCCCCAGCATTTT.

This clone has more than one count but fewer than ten. V and J are TRBV27 and TRBJ1-2, with a tentative D call TRBD1 (5 bases). V shed 6 bases and J shed 7 bases, with 15 bases lying between them. Germline V gene lookup returns CDR1 MNHEY and CDR2 SMNVEV (reference sequence). The CDR3 totals 13 residues. Here the CDR3 reads CASRSQGTLGYTF. CDR3 DNA: TGTGCCAGCAGGTCGCAGGGAACCCTTGGCTACACCTTC.

This rearrangement joins TRBV7-8 to TRBJ1-2, with 10 bases matching TRBD1. CDR3 length: 16 residues. Germline trimming cut 5 bases from V and 6 bases from J; bases unmatched to any gene: 12. The germline V gene has CDR1 SGHVS and CDR2 FQNEAQ. CDR3: CASSPNYGTGVDGYTF. The CDR3 DNA reads TGTGCCAGCAGCCCCAACTACGGGACAGGGGTCGATGGCTACACCTTC.

The chain links TRBV5-4 to TRBJ1-1; D gene uncertain. The V end was cut by 0 bases, the J end by 12 bases, with 15 bases between. The CDR3 spans 13 residues. The germline V gene encodes CDR1 SGHNT and CDR2 YYREEE (reference sequence). The CDR3 sequence is CASSLAAAGWTFF. CDR3 DNA sequence: TGTGCCAGCAGCTTGGCCGCGGCCGGCTGGACTTTCTTT.